Each of the 4 T cell receptor beta chains below was sequenced from the same sample in a study of T cells in Graves' hyperthyroidism and ophthalmopathy. Amplification of TCR beta CDR3 regions was performed using RNA transcripts as template. HTBI primers were employed in a first-round RT-PCR of the TCR CDR3. TCRdb processed the multiplex PCR reads anew with MiXCR; each CDR3 protein has one entry. Counted here are about 600,000 distinct CDR3 sequences, more than 13% occurring once; the ten biggest clones make up roughly 7.7%. The sample was blood. The receptors shown here come from a woman aged 18-29 years with Graves' ophthalmopathy.

The gene calls are TRBV28 and TRBJ2-7; perhaps TRBD2 as D (5 bases). The CDR3 extends over 16 amino acids. Between the trimmed V and J ends, which lost 2 bases and 0 bases, there was a span of 14 bases. The V gene's germline CDR1 is MDHEN and CDR2 SYDVKM. This CDR3 reads CASSLPQRGSSYEQYF. DNA of the CDR3: TGTGCCAGCAGTTTACCCCAGCGAGGGAGCTCCTACGAGCAGTACTTC.

The chain employs TRBV4-1 and TRBJ2-7; TRBD2 is a possible D gene (6 bases). The CDR3 has 15 amino acids. In germline, CDR1 is MGHRA, CDR2 YSYEKL. Trimming stripped 4 bases from V and 0 bases from J, with 13 bases between. The DNA of the CDR3 is TGCGCCAGCAGCCGGGGACGGGGGTACTCCTACGAGCAGTACTTC. Translating gives CASSRGRGYSYEQYF.

There are many counts of this clonotype. DNA for the CDR3: TGTGCCTGGAGTGACCCAAGGGTCGCCATGAACACTGAAGCTTTCTTT. Translated: CAWSDPRVAMNTEAFF. The chain uses TRBV30 and TRBJ1-1; unclear D gene. CDR1 and CDR2 (germline): GTSNPN, SVGIG (reference sequence). V shed 1 base and J shed 0 bases, with 15 bases lying between them. The CDR3 is 16 amino acids.

The V call is TRBV7-3, the J call TRBJ1-1, with a possible D match to TRBD1 (6 bases). Germline CDR1 and CDR2: SGHTA and FQGTGA. The ends were cut back, 5 bases at V and 0 bases at J, with 19 bases in the middle. The CDR3 is 17 residues long. The CDR3 sequence: CASSEELRTVMNTEAFF. The DNA of the CDR3 is TGTGCCAGCAGCGAAGAGCTTAGGACAGTAATGAACACTGAAGCTTTCTTT.